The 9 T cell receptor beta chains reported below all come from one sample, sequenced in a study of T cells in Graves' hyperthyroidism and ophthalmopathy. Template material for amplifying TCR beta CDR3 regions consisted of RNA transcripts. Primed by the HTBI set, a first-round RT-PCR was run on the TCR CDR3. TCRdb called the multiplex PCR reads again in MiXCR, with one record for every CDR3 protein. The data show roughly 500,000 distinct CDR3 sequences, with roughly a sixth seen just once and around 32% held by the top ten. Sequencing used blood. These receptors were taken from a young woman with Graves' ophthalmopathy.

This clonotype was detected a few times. For the CDR3, the DNA is TGCAGTGCTAGAGATTACAGGGAAGGTCAGCCCCAGCATTTT. Translated: CSARDYREGQPQHF. The chain couples TRBV20-1 to TRBJ1-5; TRBD1 is a possible D gene (6 bases). The CDR3 consists of 14 residues. CDR1 and CDR2 from the germline V gene are DFQATT and SNEGSKA (reference sequence). Trimming cost V 0 bases and J 6 bases, with 12 bases left between them.

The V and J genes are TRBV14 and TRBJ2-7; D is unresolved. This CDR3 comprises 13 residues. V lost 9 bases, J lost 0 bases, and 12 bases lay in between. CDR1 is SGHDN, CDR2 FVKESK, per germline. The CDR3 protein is CASSRAFSYEQYF. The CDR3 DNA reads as TGTGCCAGTTCTCGGGCCTTCTCCTACGAGCAGTACTTC.

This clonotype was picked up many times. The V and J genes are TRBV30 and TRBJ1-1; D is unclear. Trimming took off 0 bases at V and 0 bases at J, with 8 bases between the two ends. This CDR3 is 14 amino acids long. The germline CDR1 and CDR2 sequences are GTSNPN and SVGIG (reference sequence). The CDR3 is CAWSVGTLNTEAFF. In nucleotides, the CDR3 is TGTGCCTGGAGTGTCGGCACACTGAACACTGAAGCTTTCTTT.

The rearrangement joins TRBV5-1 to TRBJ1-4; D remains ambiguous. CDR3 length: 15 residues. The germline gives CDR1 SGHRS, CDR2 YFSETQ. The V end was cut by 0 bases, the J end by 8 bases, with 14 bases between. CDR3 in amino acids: CASSLAGQLVEKLFF. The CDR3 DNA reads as TGCGCCAGCAGCTTGGCCGGGCAGTTGGTGGAAAAACTGTTTTTT. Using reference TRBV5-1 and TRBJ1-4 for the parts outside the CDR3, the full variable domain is KAGVTQTPRYLIKTRGQQVTLSCSPISGHRSVSWYQQTPGQGLQFLFEYFSETQRNKGNFPGRFSGRQFSNSRSEMNVSTLELGDSALYLCASSLAGQLVEKLFFGSGTQLSVL.

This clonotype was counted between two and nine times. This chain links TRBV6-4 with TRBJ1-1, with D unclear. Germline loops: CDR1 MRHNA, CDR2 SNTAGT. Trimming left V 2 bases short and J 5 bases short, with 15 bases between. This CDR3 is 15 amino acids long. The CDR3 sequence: CASSDSLQGSTEAFF. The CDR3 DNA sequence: TGTGCCAGCAGTGACAGCCTTCAAGGATCGACTGAAGCTTTCTTT.

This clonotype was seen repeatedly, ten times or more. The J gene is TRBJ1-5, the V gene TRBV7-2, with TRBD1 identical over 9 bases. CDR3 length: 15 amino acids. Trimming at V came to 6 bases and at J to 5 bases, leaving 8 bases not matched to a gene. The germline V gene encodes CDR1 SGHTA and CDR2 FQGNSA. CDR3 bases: TGTGCCAGCAGGTCTAGACAGGGGGGGGATCAGCCCCAGCATTTT. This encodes CASRSRQGGDQPQHF. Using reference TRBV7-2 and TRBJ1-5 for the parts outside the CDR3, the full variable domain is GAGVSQSPSNKVTEKGKDVELRCDPISGHTALYWYRQSLGQGLEFLIYFQGNSAPDKSGLPSDRFSAERTGGSVSTLTIQRTQQEDSAVYLCASRSRQGGDQPQHFGDGTRLSIL.

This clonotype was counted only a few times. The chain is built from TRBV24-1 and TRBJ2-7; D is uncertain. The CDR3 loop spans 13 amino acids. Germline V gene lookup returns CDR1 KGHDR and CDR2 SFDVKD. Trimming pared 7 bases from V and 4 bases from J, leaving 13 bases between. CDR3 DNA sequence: TGTGCCACCAGCCCAGGTTCATTGTACGAGCAGTACTTC. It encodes CATSPGSLYEQYF.

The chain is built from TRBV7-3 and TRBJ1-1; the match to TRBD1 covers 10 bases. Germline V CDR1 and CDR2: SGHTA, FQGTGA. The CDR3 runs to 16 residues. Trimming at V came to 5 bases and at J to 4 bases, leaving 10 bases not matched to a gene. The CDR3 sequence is CASSLGGQGVITEAFF. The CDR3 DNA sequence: TGTGCCAGCAGCCTAGGAGGACAGGGGGTGATCACTGAAGCTTTCTTT.

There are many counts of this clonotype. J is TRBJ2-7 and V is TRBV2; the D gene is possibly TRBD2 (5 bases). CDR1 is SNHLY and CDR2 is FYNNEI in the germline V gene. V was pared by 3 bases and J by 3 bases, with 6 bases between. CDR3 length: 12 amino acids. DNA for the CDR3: TGTGCCAGCAGTGACGGGATCTACGAGCAGTACTTC. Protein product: CASSDGIYEQYF.